The rows below give T cell receptor beta chains drawn from one sample of a study of blood T cell repertoires in COVID-19. Clones were sequenced by immunoSEQ multiplex PCR, and TCRdb holds only the in-frame ones, with some missing. This table has fewer than 400,000 clones, 85% to 95% appearing once. The sequenced sample consisted of PBMCs or T cells enriched from blood (not recorded which). The receptors here all came from a woman aged 25 to 39 who had been exposed to COVID-19. Both conserved end residues are part of each CDR3. A D gene is named only where the DNA matches it firmly. Clone size is given for some rows only: seen once, a few or many times, or a class if the clone is expanded.

v_gene	d_gene	abundance	j_gene	CDR3nt	CDR3aa
TRBV5-4	.	once	TRBJ2-3	TGTGCCAGCAGCTCCGGGGATCCACTCACAGATACGCAGTATTTT	CASSSGDPLTDTQYF
TRBV10-3	.	.	TRBJ2-1	TGTGCCGCAGCCCCGGGAAGCGGGTTAACCTACAATGAGCAGTTCTTC	CAAAPGSGLTYNEQFF
TRBV4-1	TRBD1	.	TRBJ2-7	TGCGCCAGCCGAGGGAACAGGGGGTCCCACGAGCAGTACTTC	CASRGNRGSHEQYF
TRBV12-3/TRBV12-4	TRBD1	.	TRBJ1-2	TGTGCCAGCAGTCGGACAGGGGCCTATGGCTACACCTTC	CASSRTGAYGYTF
TRBV19	.	.	TRBJ2-1	TGTGCCAGTAGTATACTAGGGGCCGTTGTTAGTAAGCAGTTCTTC	CASSILGAVVSKQFF
TRBV14	TRBD2	.	TRBJ2-1	TGTGCCAGCAGCCCCCTGGCGGGGGGGCTCGAGCAGTTCTTC	CASSPLAGGLEQFF
TRBV6-5	TRBD1	.	TRBJ2-7	TGTGCCAGCAGTTACTTCGGACAGGGGGCCTCCGAGCAGTACTTC	CASSYFGQGASEQYF
TRBV5-6	.	once	TRBJ1-5	TGTGCCAGCAGCTTGACAGGAACCAATCAGCCCCAGCATTTT	CASSLTGTNQPQHF
TRBV7-2	TRBD1	.	TRBJ2-7	TGTGCCAGCAGCTATAAACGGACAGGGTTTGAAGACTACGAGCAGTACTTC	CASSYKRTGFEDYEQYF
TRBV18	.	.	TRBJ1-6	TGTGCCAGCTCACCCCTTTCGAGCTCCTATAATTCACCCCTCCACTTT	CASSPLSSSYNSPLHF
TRBV7-9	.	.	TRBJ2-2	TGTGCCAGCAGCTTAGAGTTCGAGGGTTCGAGGAACACCGGGGAGCTGTTTTTT	CASSLEFEGSRNTGELFF
TRBV19	.	.	TRBJ2-3	TGTGCCAGTAGTAAGGACAGGGAGGGACCACAAACGCAGTATTTT	CASSKDREGPQTQYF
TRBV7-2	TRBD1	.	TRBJ1-4	TGTGCCAGCAGCTTAAACAGGGGGCTCGAAAAACTGTTTTTT	CASSLNRGLEKLFF
TRBV7-2	TRBD2	.	TRBJ2-5	TGTGCCAGCAGCTTAGGGCGGGGTAGCGGGGGTCAAGAGACCCAGTACTTC	CASSLGRGSGGQETQYF
TRBV29-1	.	once	TRBJ2-5	TGCAGCGTTGTTGGTGACTACTCGGGAGAGACCCAGTACTTC	CSVVGDYSGETQYF
TRBV5-1	TRBD1	.	TRBJ2-1	TGCGCCAGCAGCCTCCAGGGACAGTCCGTTTTCAATGAGCAGTTCTTC	CASSLQGQSVFNEQFF
TRBV6-4	.	.	TRBJ2-2	TGTGCCAGCAGTACTGAACCAACGAACACCGGGGAGCTGTTTTTT	CASSTEPTNTGELFF
TRBV4-1	TRBD1	.	TRBJ2-2	TGCGCCAGCAGCTCCCGGGACAGGAAGACCGGGGAGCTGTTTTTT	CASSSRDRKTGELFF
TRBV24-1	.	.	TRBJ2-2	TGTGCCACCAGTCGACGGGACACGCGGGCCGGGGAGCTGTTTTTT	CATSRRDTRAGELFF
TRBV6-6	.	.	TRBJ1-5	TGTGCCAGCAGTCGCCTAAATGGCAATCAGCCCCAGCATTTT	CASSRLNGNQPQHF
TRBV5-1	.	.	TRBJ2-3	TGCGCCAGCAGATATTACCGGGACTCAGATACGCAGTATTTT	CASRYYRDSDTQYF
TRBV5-6	.	.	TRBJ1-2	TGTGCCAGCAGCTCCACATCCATGTACTATGGCTACACCTTC	CASSSTSMYYGYTF
TRBV24-1	.	.	TRBJ2-2	TGTGCCACCAGTGGGTCGGGAATCGGGGAGCTGTTTTTT	CATSGSGIGELFF
TRBV5-1	TRBD1	.	TRBJ2-7	TGCGCCAGCAGCTTCCCCAGACAGGGCAAATACGAGCAGTACTTC	CASSFPRQGKYEQYF
TRBV18	.	.	TRBJ1-6	TGTGCCAGCTCACCTTTACCTCAGAATAATTCACCCCTCCACTTT	CASSPLPQNNSPLHF
TRBV9	TRBD1	.	TRBJ2-1	TGTGCCAGCAGCGTAGAAGCCCACAGGGGGCGGCAGTTCTTC	CASSVEAHRGRQFF
TRBV19	TRBD2	.	TRBJ2-1	TGTGCCAGTACTCTGGTTGCGGGGGGCTTGGGGGATGAGCAGTTCTTC	CASTLVAGGLGDEQFF
TRBV6-6	.	few	TRBJ2-7	TGTGCCAGCAGTTACCCCGGAGACTACGAGCAGTACTTC	CASSYPGDYEQYF
TRBV4-3	TRBD2	.	TRBJ2-2	TGCGCCAGCAGCCAACCGACTAGCGGGGGCCCTATTCGCACCGGGGAGCTGTTTTTT	CASSQPTSGGPIRTGELFF
TRBV6-2/TRBV6-3	.	once	TRBJ1-2	TGTGCCAGCAGTTACGAGGGGAGGATCCCGCCCTATAACTATGGCTACACCTTC	CASSYEGRIPPYNYGYTF
TRBV5-8	.	.	TRBJ1-6	TGTGCCAGCAGCTTGGTGGCGGGTGAAGTGAATTCACCCCTCCACTTT	CASSLVAGEVNSPLHF
TRBV3-1/TRBV3-2	.	.	TRBJ1-3	TGTGCCAGCAGCCCCGGGGACTCTGGAAACACCATATATTTT	CASSPGDSGNTIYF
TRBV7-3	TRBD2	.	TRBJ2-3	TGTGCCAGCAGCTTCGCGGGGGGTGGTCTAACAGATACGCAGTATTTT	CASSFAGGGLTDTQYF
TRBV25-1	.	few	TRBJ1-2	TGTGCCAGCAGTGAATGGGCGGCAGGGCCCTTTGATAAAGGCTACACCTTC	CASSEWAAGPFDKGYTF
TRBV6-5	TRBD1	.	TRBJ2-5	TGTGCCAGCAGTTTCACAGGGGCCGAGACCCAGTACTTC	CASSFTGAETQYF
TRBV30	.	.	TRBJ1-2	TGTGCCTGGAGGGTCGGGGAAGTAAAAGGCTACACCTTC	CAWRVGEVKGYTF
TRBV6-4	.	.	TRBJ1-2	TGTGCCAGCAGGAGGGACAAAAGGGACTATGGCTACACCTTC	CASRRDKRDYGYTF
TRBV12-3/TRBV12-4	.	.	TRBJ1-5	TGTGCCAGCAGTTATAGCCGGGATCAGCCCCAGCATTTT	CASSYSRDQPQHF
TRBV19	.	.	TRBJ1-5	TGTGCCACCAGGGGTTGGCGGGCTCAGCCCCAGCATTTT	CATRGWRAQPQHF
TRBV18	TRBD1	.	TRBJ1-6	TGTGCCAGCTCATCCGCCCCTAGGGGGCCGGCACCCCTCCACTTT	CASSSAPRGPAPLHF
TRBV11-1	TRBD2	.	TRBJ2-7	TGTGCCAGCAGCTTTGGACACGGGGGGGCCGGCGAGCAGTACTTC	CASSFGHGGAGEQYF
TRBV6-5	TRBD1	.	TRBJ2-2	TGTGCCAGCAGTAGAGGACAGGGGAGGACCGGGGAGCTGTTTTTT	CASSRGQGRTGELFF